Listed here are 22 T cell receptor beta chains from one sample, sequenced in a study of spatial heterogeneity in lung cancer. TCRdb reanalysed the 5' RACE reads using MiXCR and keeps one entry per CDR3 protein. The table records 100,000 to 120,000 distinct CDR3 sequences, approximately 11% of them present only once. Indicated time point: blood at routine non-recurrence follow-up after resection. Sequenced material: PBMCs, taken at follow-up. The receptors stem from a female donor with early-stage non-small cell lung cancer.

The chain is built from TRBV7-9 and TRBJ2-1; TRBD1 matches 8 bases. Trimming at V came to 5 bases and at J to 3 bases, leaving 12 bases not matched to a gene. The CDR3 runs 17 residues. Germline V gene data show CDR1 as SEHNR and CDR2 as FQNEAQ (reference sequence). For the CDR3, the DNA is TGTGCCAGCAGCCCTCCGGTGAAAGGGACAGGCTACAATGAGCAGTTCTTC. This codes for CASSPPVKGTGYNEQFF.

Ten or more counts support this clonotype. The DNA for the CDR3 is TGCGCCAGCACCCCCCTCGGCAGGAGCGTCACCGGGGAGCTGTTTTTT. Translating it yields CASTPLGRSVTGELFF. The rearrangement uses TRBV4-1 and TRBJ2-2, with D hard to call. This CDR3 comprises 16 residues. The germline gives CDR1 MGHRA, CDR2 YSYEKL. With 7 bases removed from V and 4 bases from J, the gap between germline ends came to 19 bases.

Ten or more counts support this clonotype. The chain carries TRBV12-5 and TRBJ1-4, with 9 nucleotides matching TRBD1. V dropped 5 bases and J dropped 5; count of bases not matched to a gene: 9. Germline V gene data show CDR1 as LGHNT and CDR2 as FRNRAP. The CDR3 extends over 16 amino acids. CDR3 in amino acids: CASGRILGQGNEKLFF. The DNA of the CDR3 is TGTGCTAGTGGTCGTATTCTTGGACAGGGGAATGAAAAACTGTTTTTT.

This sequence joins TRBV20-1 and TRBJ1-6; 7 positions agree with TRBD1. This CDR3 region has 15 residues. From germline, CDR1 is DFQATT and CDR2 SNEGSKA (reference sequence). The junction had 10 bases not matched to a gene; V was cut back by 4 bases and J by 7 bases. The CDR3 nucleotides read TGCAGTGCTATCACAGGGGTCAGGAGGAATTCACCCCTCCACTTT. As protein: CSAITGVRRNSPLHF.

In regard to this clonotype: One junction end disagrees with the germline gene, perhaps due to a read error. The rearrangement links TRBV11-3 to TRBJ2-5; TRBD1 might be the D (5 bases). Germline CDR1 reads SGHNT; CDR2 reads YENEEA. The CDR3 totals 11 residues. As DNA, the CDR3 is TGTGCCAGCAGTTTAGGGGTGACCCAGTACTTC. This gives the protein CASSLGVTQYF.

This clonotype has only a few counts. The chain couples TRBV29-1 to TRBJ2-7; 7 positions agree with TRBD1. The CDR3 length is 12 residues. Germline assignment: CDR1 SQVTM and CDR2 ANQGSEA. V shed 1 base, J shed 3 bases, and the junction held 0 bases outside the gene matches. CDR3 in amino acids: CSVEGDSYEQYF. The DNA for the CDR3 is TGCAGCGTTGAAGGGGACAGCTACGAGCAGTACTTC.

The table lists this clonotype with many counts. The CDR3 coding sequence is TGTGCCAGCATGAGAGTCTCTGGAAACACCATATATTTT. Translated: CASMRVSGNTIYF. V and J are TRBV2 and TRBJ1-3; D unresolved. The V and J ends lost 7 bases and 0 bases respectively, with 7 bases between them. There are 13 residues in the CDR3. Per germline, CDR1 SNHLY and CDR2 FYNNEI.

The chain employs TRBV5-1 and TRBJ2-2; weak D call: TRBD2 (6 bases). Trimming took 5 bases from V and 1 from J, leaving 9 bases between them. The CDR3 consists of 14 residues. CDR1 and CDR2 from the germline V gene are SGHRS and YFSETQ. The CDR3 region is CASRLRENTGELFF. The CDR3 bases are TGCGCCAGCAGATTGCGGGAGAACACCGGGGAGCTGTTTTTT.

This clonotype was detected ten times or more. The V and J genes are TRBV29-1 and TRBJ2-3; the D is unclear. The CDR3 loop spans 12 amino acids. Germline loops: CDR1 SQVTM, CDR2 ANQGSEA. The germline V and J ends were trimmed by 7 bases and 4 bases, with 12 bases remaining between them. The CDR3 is CSAFLAADTQYF. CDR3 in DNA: TGCAGCGCATTCCTCGCGGCAGATACGCAGTATTTT.

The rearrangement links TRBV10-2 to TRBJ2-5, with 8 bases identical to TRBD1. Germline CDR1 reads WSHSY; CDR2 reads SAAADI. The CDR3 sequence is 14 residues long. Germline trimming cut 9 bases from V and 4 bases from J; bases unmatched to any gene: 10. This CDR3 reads CARRTRQGRETQYF. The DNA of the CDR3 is TGCGCCAGAAGAACTCGACAGGGGCGAGAGACCCAGTACTTC.

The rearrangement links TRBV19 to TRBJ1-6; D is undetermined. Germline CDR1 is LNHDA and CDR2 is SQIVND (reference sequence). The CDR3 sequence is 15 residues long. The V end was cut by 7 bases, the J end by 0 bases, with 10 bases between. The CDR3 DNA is TGTGCCAGTACCGGGAGCGACTCCTATAATTCACCCCTCCACTTT. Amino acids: CASTGSDSYNSPLHF.

The CDR3, as DNA: TGTGCCAGCTCTAAAGCCTCTGGGGCCAACGTCCTGACTTTC. Its protein product is CASSKASGANVLTF. V gene TRBV3-1 combines with J gene TRBJ2-6; no clear D. The V end lost 8 bases, the J end lost 0 bases, and 8 bases lay between the germline ends. This CDR3 region has 14 residues. Per the germline V gene, CDR1 is LGHDT and CDR2 is YNNKEL (reference sequence). The whole variable domain, remainder taken from reference TRBV3-1 and TRBJ2-6, is DTAVSQTPKYLVTQMGNDKSIKCEQNLGHDTMYWYKQDSKKFLKIMFSYNNKELIINETVPNRFSPKSPDKAHLNLHINSLELGDSAVYFCASSKASGANVLTFGAGSRLTVL.

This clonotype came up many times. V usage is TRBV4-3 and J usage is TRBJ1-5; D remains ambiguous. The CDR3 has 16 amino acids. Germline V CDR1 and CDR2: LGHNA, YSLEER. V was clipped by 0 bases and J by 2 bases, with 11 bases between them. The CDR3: CASSQEVGLGNQPQHF. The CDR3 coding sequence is TGCGCCAGCAGCCAAGAAGTGGGTCTCGGCAATCAGCCCCAGCATTTT.

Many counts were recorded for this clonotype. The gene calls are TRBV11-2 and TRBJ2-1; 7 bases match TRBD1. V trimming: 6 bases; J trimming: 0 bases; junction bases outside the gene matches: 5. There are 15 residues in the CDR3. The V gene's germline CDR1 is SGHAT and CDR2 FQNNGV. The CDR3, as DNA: TGTGCCAGCAGGGAAGGGGGCGGCTCCTACAATGAGCAGTTCTTC. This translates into CASREGGGSYNEQFF.

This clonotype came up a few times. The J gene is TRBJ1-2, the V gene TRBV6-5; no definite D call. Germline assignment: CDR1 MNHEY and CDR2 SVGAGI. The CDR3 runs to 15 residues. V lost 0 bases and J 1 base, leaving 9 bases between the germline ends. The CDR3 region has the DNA TGTGCCAGCAGTTACTCTAGGGTCGGTAACTATGGCTACACCTTC. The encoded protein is CASSYSRVGNYGYTF.

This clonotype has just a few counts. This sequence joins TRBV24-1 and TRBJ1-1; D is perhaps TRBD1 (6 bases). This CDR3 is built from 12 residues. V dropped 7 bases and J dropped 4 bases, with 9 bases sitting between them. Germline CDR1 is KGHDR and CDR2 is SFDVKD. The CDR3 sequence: CATRQGGTEAFF. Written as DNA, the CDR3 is TGTGCCACCAGACAGGGAGGCACTGAAGCTTTCTTT.

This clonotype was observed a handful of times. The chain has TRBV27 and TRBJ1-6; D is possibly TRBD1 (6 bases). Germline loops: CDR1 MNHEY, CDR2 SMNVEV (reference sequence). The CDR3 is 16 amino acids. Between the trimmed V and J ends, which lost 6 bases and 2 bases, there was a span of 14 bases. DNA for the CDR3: TGTGCCAGCAGCTTACAGGGTTCACCCTATAATTCACCCCTCCACTTT. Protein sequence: CASSLQGSPYNSPLHF.

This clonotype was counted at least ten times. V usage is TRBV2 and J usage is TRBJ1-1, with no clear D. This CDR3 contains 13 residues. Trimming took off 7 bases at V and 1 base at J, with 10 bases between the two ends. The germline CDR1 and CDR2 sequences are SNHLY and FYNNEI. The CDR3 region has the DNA TGTGCCAGCAATCCCCATCCGAACACTGAAGCTTTCTTT. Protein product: CASNPHPNTEAFF.

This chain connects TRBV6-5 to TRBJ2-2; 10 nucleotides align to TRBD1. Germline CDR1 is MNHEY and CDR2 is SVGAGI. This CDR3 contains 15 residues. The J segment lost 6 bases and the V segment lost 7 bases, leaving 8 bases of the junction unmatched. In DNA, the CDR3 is TGTGCCAGCAAGAAGGGACAGGGGAAGCCCGGGGAGCTGTTTTTT. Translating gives CASKKGQGKPGELFF.

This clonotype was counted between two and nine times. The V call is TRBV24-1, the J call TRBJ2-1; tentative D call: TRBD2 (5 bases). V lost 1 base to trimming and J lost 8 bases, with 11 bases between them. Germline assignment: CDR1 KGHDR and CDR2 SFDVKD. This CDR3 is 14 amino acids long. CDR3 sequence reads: CATSDFLGGYEQFF. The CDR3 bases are TGTGCCACCAGTGATTTCCTCGGAGGCTATGAGCAGTTCTTC.

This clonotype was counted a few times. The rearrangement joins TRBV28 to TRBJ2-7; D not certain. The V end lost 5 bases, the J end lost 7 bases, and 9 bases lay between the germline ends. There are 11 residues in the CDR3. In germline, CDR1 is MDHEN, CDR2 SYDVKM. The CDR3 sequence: CASSPYGEQYF. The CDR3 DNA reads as TGTGCCAGCAGTCCCTATGGGGAGCAGTACTTC.

CDR3 DNA sequence: TGTGCCAGCAGTTATCAGGGGTTACGAACTCGAGCTTTCTTT. This gives the protein CASSYQGLRTRAFF. The rearrangement uses TRBV6-2 or TRBV6-3 and TRBJ1-1; a possible D gene is TRBD1 (6 bases). The CDR3 has 14 residues. Germline CDR1 MNHEY, CDR2 SVGEGT. V was shortened by 3 bases and J by 10 bases, with 18 bases between the two germline ends.